A single sample is the source of the 29 T cell receptor beta chains below, sequenced in a study of graft-versus-host responses after intestinal transplantation. Sequencing was performed with immunoSEQ multiplex PCR; in TCRdb, only in-frame clones are kept and a portion is missing. The table has roughly 3,000 clones, 93% seen once. Material: bone marrow, obtained less than 400 days after transplant. The receptors were gathered from a human patient who received an intestinal transplant, so some T cells may come from the graft donor.

This chain connects TRBV7-9 to TRBJ2-3; no firm D call. CDR1 SEHNR and CDR2 FQNEAQ come from the germline V gene (reference sequence). V lost 2 bases and J lost 5, with 8 bases in between. The CDR3 length is 13 residues. This chain's CDR3 is CASSLFFGDTQYF. The CDR3 region has the DNA TGTGCCAGCAGCTTATTTTTTGGAGATACGCAGTATTTT.

In this sample, this clone turned up once. J is TRBJ2-5 and V is TRBV18, with D perhaps being TRBD1 or TRBD2 (5 bases each). V gave up 8 bases and J gave up 3 bases, with 10 bases separating them. Germline CDR1 is KGHSH and CDR2 is LQKENI. This CDR3 has 12 residues. CDR3 sequence (DNA): TGTGCCAGCGGGGCGAGGGAAGAGACCCAGTACTTC. Translated, it gives CASGAREETQYF.

The chain recombines TRBV28 with TRBJ2-7; a weak D match, TRBD1 (7 bases). CDR3 size: 13 residues. Deletions cut 7 bases from V and 5 bases from J, with 15 bases between. Per the germline V gene, CDR1 is MDHEN and CDR2 is SYDVKM. The DNA for the CDR3 is TGTGCCAGCACCGTGGAGGGGGCGGACGAGCAGTACTTC. Translation: CASTVEGADEQYF. Complete variable domain (other parts from reference TRBV28 and TRBJ2-7): DVKVTQSSRYLVKRTGEKVFLECVQDMDHENMFWYRQDPGLGLRLIYFSYDVKMKEKGDIPEGYSVSREKKERFSLILESASTNQTSMYLCASTVEGADEQYFGPGTRLTVT.

The chain links TRBV7-6 to TRBJ1-3; D ambiguous. The CDR3 sequence is 17 residues long. CDR1 and CDR2 (germline): SGHVS, FNYEAQ. Between the trimmed V and J ends, which lost 1 base and 0 bases, there was a span of 13 bases. The CDR3 sequence is CASSLGSWRTSGNTIYF. CDR3 nucleotide sequence: TGTGCCAGCAGCTTAGGGAGTTGGAGGACCTCTGGAAACACCATATATTTT.

The V and J genes are TRBV5-1 and TRBJ2-5, with 7 positions matching TRBD2. With 0 bases clipped from V and 9 bases from J, the junction kept 2 bases outside the gene matches. Germline V gene lookup returns CDR1 SGHRS and CDR2 YFSETQ. The CDR3 is 12 amino acids. The CDR3 region is CASSLGAGAQYF. The CDR3 bases are TGCGCCAGCAGCTTGGGGGCGGGGGCCCAGTACTTC.

The chain links TRBV9 to TRBJ2-1; a weak D match, TRBD2 (5 bases). Trimming removed 4 bases from V and 4 bases from J, with 9 bases in between. The CDR3 is made up of 13 amino acids. Germline CDR1 SGDLS, CDR2 YYNGEE. DNA of the CDR3: TGTGCCAGCAGCTCGGGCGGGTACAATGAGCAGTTCTTC. Protein sequence: CASSSGGYNEQFF.

The chain uses TRBV9 and TRBJ2-2; 7 bases line up with TRBD2. Germline V gene lookup returns CDR1 SGDLS and CDR2 YYNGEE. This CDR3 has 16 residues. The V gene end was trimmed by 3 bases and the J gene end by 4 bases; junction bases not matched to a gene: 9. The CDR3 DNA follows: TGTGCCAGCAGCGAGAAGTCAGCGGGGATCACCGGGGAGCTGTTTTTT. Amino acids: CASSEKSAGITGELFF.

The chain has TRBV10-3 and TRBJ2-2; weak D call: TRBD2 (6 bases). V gave up 4 bases and J gave up 4 bases, with 28 bases separating them. The CDR3 totals 20 residues. Germline lookup yields CDR1 ENHRY and CDR2 SYGVKD. The CDR3 sequence: CAISAAGLGLAYPPTGELFF. The DNA of the CDR3 is TGTGCCATCAGTGCCGCGGGACTCGGATTAGCGTACCCACCCACCGGGGAGCTGTTTTTT.

J is TRBJ2-3 and V is TRBV7-2; no firm D call. The CDR3 consists of 13 residues. V was pared by 5 bases and J by 4 bases, with 10 bases between. From germline, CDR1 is SGHTA and CDR2 FQGNSA. CDR3 region: CASSPLAPDTQYF. DNA of the CDR3: TGTGCCAGCAGCCCCCTCGCGCCAGATACGCAGTATTTT. Variable domain in full (rest from reference TRBV7-2 and TRBJ2-3): GAGVSQSPSNKVTEKGKDVELRCDPISGHTALYWYRQSLGQGLEFLIYFQGNSAPDKSGLPSDRFSAERTGGSVSTLTIQRTQQEDSAVYLCASSPLAPDTQYFGPGTRLTVL.

The chain has TRBV5-6 and TRBJ2-2, with D maybe TRBD2 (6 bases). This CDR3 region has 15 residues. The germline V and J ends were trimmed by 2 bases and 6 bases, with 14 bases remaining between them. Germline CDR1 SGHDT, CDR2 YYEEEE. Written as DNA, the CDR3 is TGTGCCAGCAGCTTTAACAGGAGGGTTGCCGGGGAGCTGTTTTTT. It specifies CASSFNRRVAGELFF.

The chain recombines TRBV7-7 with TRBJ2-2, with D perhaps TRBD1 (6 bases). The germline CDR1 and CDR2 sequences are SSHAT and FNYEAQ (reference sequence). This CDR3 has 13 residues. Trimming left V 2 bases short and J 5 bases short, with 6 bases between. CDR3 residues: CASSLQGTGELFF. The CDR3 nucleotides are TGTGCCAGCAGCTTACAGGGGACCGGGGAGCTGTTTTTT.

This chain uses TRBV11-2 with TRBJ2-1, with D maybe TRBD2 (7 bases). Deletions cut 1 base from V and 9 bases from J, with 16 bases between. Looked up from germline, CDR1 is SGHAT and CDR2 is FQNNGV. This CDR3 spans 15 amino acids. The CDR3 sequence: CASSLGSSGGGEQFF. DNA for the CDR3: TGTGCCAGCAGCTTAGGATCTAGCGGAGGGGGTGAGCAGTTCTTC.

V is TRBV4-2 and J is TRBJ2-6; D unresolved. V shed 6 bases and J shed 4 bases, with 22 bases lying between them. The CDR3 runs 18 residues. Germline assignment: CDR1 LGHNA and CDR2 YNFKEQ. CDR3 nucleotides: TGTGCCAGCAGAACCTCCCGACCCCCGGTGGAGGGGGCCAACGTCCTGACTTTC. The encoded protein is CASRTSRPPVEGANVLTF.

The V call is TRBV5-3, the J call TRBJ2-7, with D tentatively TRBD2 (6 bases). TRBV5-3 falls under the ORF class, with uncertain function. CDR3 length equals 17 residues. Trimming shortened V by 3 bases and J by 0 bases, and 19 bases separated the two germline ends. CDR3 protein: CARSYIPGTGDSYEQYF. The DNA of the CDR3 is TGTGCCAGAAGCTACATCCCCGGGACTGGAGACTCCTACGAGCAGTACTTC.

V usage is TRBV29-1 and J usage is TRBJ1-2; a weak D match, TRBD1 (5 bases). With 6 bases removed from V and 6 bases from J, the gap between germline ends came to 17 bases. Germline CDR1 and CDR2: SQVTM and ANQGSEA. The CDR3 totals 13 residues. The CDR3 sequence: CSVPPRDENGYTF. The CDR3 region has the DNA TGCAGCGTCCCCCCCAGGGACGAAAATGGCTACACCTTC.

This rearrangement joins TRBV27 to TRBJ2-1, with a possible D match to TRBD2 (6 bases). Germline V gene sequence: CDR1 MNHEY, CDR2 SMNVEV (reference sequence). Trimming removed 3 bases at V and 7 bases at J, with 13 bases between. CDR3 length: 14 amino acids. In DNA, the CDR3 is TGTGCCAGCAGTTTTGGGGTCGGGGGTAATGAGCAGTTCTTC. This gives the protein CASSFGVGGNEQFF.

This clone was found once. The DNA of the CDR3 is TGCGCCAGCAGCCAAGTTGGGCCGGGGGACTATGGCTACACCTTC. This gives the protein CASSQVGPGDYGYTF. The J gene is TRBJ1-2, the V gene TRBV4-1, with D maybe TRBD1 (5 bases). Germline CDR1 MGHRA, CDR2 YSYEKL. V lost 1 base to trimming and J lost 3 bases, with 12 bases between them. The CDR3 is 15 amino acids.

The chain joins TRBV20-1 to TRBJ1-2; D is unclear. Germline loops: CDR1 DFQATT, CDR2 SNEGSKA (reference sequence). CDR3 length equals 11 residues. V lost 3 bases and J lost 8, with 10 bases in between. The CDR3 sequence is CSASPRGGYTF. CDR3 DNA sequence: TGCAGTGCTAGTCCCAGAGGCGGCTACACCTTC.

This clone was found once. This rearrangement joins TRBV19 to TRBJ1-4; D gene unclear. V lost 6 bases to trimming and J lost 6 bases, with 17 bases between them. The CDR3 runs 15 residues. CDR1 LNHDA and CDR2 SQIVND come from the germline V gene (reference sequence). CDR3 DNA sequence: TGTGCCAGTAGGTCCCCAGGTCGGCAGGATGAAAAACTGTTTTTT. It translates to CASRSPGRQDEKLFF.

This clone was seen only once. CDR3 in amino acids: CASSYSLAGEETQYF. CDR3 DNA sequence: TGTGCCAGCAGTTACTCCCTAGCGGGGGAAGAGACCCAGTACTTC. This sequence joins TRBV6-5 and TRBJ2-5; 10 bases are a match to TRBD2. Trimming at V came to 0 bases and at J to 3 bases, leaving 1 base not matched to a gene. The CDR3 extends over 15 amino acids. CDR1 is MNHEY, CDR2 SVGAGI, per germline.

The CDR3 DNA follows: TGTGCCAGCAGTGAGTTGGGCGGACCCACAGATACGCAGTATTTT. Translating it yields CASSELGGPTDTQYF. The chain is built from TRBV25-1 and TRBJ2-3; no definite D call. Germline V gene sequence: CDR1 MGHDK, CDR2 SYGVNS. CDR3 length equals 15 residues. V lost 3 bases and J lost 2, with 12 bases in between.

V and J are TRBV15 and TRBJ2-5; either TRBD1 or TRBD2 may fit D (5 bases each). The J call may be faulty, since TRBJ2-7 better matches the DNA end. This CDR3 is built from 16 residues. Germline values: CDR1 LNHNV, CDR2 YYDKDF (reference sequence). The chain's CDR3 is CATSKGRDDLSYEQYF. In nucleotides, the CDR3 is TGTGCCACCAGCAAGGGCAGGGACGATTTATCCTACGAGCAGTACTTC.

V gene TRBV15 combines with J gene TRBJ1-1; D gene ambiguous. Germline V lookup: CDR1 LNHNV, CDR2 YYDKDF (reference sequence). The CDR3 consists of 11 residues. Trimming stripped 0 bases from V and 10 bases from J, with 6 bases between. The CDR3 reads CATSRDQIAFF. The CDR3 DNA follows: TGTGCCACCAGCAGAGATCAAATAGCTTTCTTT. The whole variable domain, remainder taken from reference TRBV15 and TRBJ1-1, is DAMVIQNPRYQVTQFGKPVTLSCSQTLNHNVMYWYQQKSSQAPKLLFHYYDKDFNNEADTPDNFQSRRPNTSFCFLDIRSPGLGDTAMYLCATSRDQIAFFGQGTRLTVV.

This clone was picked up one time. V gene TRBV28 combines with J gene TRBJ2-1, with 10 nucleotides matching TRBD2. With 7 bases clipped from V and 5 bases from J, the junction kept 8 bases outside the gene matches. This CDR3 is 15 amino acids long. From germline, CDR1 is MDHEN and CDR2 SYDVKM. The CDR3 nucleotides read TGTGCCAGCATAGGCCTAGCGGGGGAAAACAATGAGCAGTTCTTC. Protein sequence: CASIGLAGENNEQFF.

This clone came up once. V usage is TRBV6-5 and J usage is TRBJ2-2; 8 bases are shared with TRBD1. V lost 5 bases, J lost 5 bases, and 7 bases stayed unmatched. Germline CDR1 and CDR2: MNHEY and SVGAGI. The CDR3 covers 15 residues. CDR3 loop: CASSNGQGLTGELFF. Here the CDR3 DNA reads TGTGCCAGCAGTAATGGACAGGGTTTGACCGGGGAGCTGTTTTTT.

This chain links TRBV28 with TRBJ2-3; D may be TRBD1 (5 bases). Trimming stripped 1 base from V and 7 bases from J, with 9 bases between. The CDR3 is 13 amino acids. Germline V gene sequence: CDR1 MDHEN, CDR2 SYDVKM. CDR3 residues: CASSLLGPNTQYF. Here the CDR3 DNA reads TGTGCCAGCAGTTTATTGGGGCCAAATACGCAGTATTTT.

The chain combines TRBV6-9 with TRBJ1-3; possibly TRBD1 for D (6 bases). The V end was cut by 5 bases, the J end by 0 bases, with 8 bases between. The CDR3 contains 14 residues. Germline CDR1 and CDR2: MNHGY and SVAAGI. The CDR3 DNA reads as TGTGCCAGCAGTACAGGGAGCTCTGGAAACACCATATATTTT. Translated: CASSTGSSGNTIYF.

The gene calls are TRBV12-2 and TRBJ1-2. TRBV12-2 is noted as a pseudogene. The CDR3 loop spans 12 amino acids. The CDR3 bases are TGTGCAAGTTCATGCGAGGAAGGAGGCTACACCTTC. This sequence encodes CASSCEEGGYTF.

The V gene is TRBV6-4, the J gene TRBJ2-3; TRBD2 aligns across 12 bases. This CDR3 has 15 amino acids. Germline V gene data show CDR1 as MRHNA and CDR2 as SNTAGT. V lost 3 bases, J lost 3 bases, and 1 base stayed unmatched. The CDR3 nucleotides read TGTGCCAGCAGTGAGACTAGCGGGAGAACAGATACGCAGTATTTT. Translated, it gives CASSETSGRTDTQYF.